The subject of this entry is one T cell receptor (beta chain). What antigen it recognizes has not been identified. Base qualities are not recorded, but no much larger clone differs from it by a single base. The data derive from a study of control samples from healthy donors and cancer patients (dated by TCRdb to 2020 to 2021). Library construction relied on the immunoSEQ multiplex PCR assay. TCRdb retrieved this table from immuneACCESS and kept in-frame rearrangements only. Not all clones are present; in checked studies, unresolved V genes account for under half, and no reason is known for the remainder. This sample gives more than 95,000 clones in total; around nine tenths of them show up just once. The top ten clonotypes cover about 8.7% of the sample. The CDR3 numbers 15 residues from cysteine through phenylalanine. This entry keeps only the CDR3 DNA: 45 bases, framed from base 1. The germline ends are 17 bases apart after V is trimmed by 5 bases and J by 4 bases. Per the germline V gene, KGHSH is the CDR1 and LQKENI is the CDR2.

Sequences were obtained from blood. The clonotype comes from a man aged 35 to 55 in good health. The chain uses TRBV18 and TRBJ1-1; the D segment could be TRBD1, given 6 matching bases. The DNA sequence is given as TGTGCCAGCTCATTTCACAGGGAAGGGTCCACTGAAGCTTTCTTT. Translated, it reads CASSFHREGSTEAFF.